The entry that follows covers one T cell receptor (beta chain) sequence. Antigen: not known. The entry originates in a study of blood T cells in healthy people across ages. Whole-study results and caveats: A strong correlation was found between TCR beta diversity and the percentage of naive T cells.

The authors ran a second PCR of roughly 6 to 12 cycles using a sample-barcoded 5' primer and a J-beta primer mix. The authors tagged each cDNA molecule using a template-switch adaptor with 12 random nucleotides. Using its own MiXCR run on the 5' RACE reads, TCRdb lists one record per CDR3 protein. Altogether 630,000 or so distinct CDR3 sequences are present, around 31% being singletons, with the ten largest covering 15% to 19%. The CDR3 spans 12 residues. Trimming removed 8 bases from V and 4 bases from J, with 11 bases in between. Per germline, CDR1 ENHRY and CDR2 SYGVKD. Sample donors were healthy Caucasian individuals that came from Russia, aged roughly 6 to 100.

The specimen sequenced was blood. V and J are TRBV10-3 and TRBJ1-1, with D possibly being TRBD1 (5 bases). This receptor was taken from a woman over 75 in good health. The DNA of the CDR3 is TGTGCCATCCGACAGTCGGGCACTGAAGCTTTCTTT. Translating it yields CAIRQSGTEAFF.